This T cell receptor (beta chain) was recovered during a study of blood T cell repertoires in COVID-19. Study information: Acute and convalescent COVID-19 samples came from the United States, Italy and Spain. From T cells, B-cell-depleted T cells, or PBMCs came the material, which was cDNA or gDNA.

In germline, CDR1 is SGHTA, CDR2 FQGNSA. The CDR3 has 13 amino acids. The germline V and J ends were trimmed by 6 bases and 5 bases, with 11 bases remaining between them. Patients from Seattle were sampled longitudinally, starting during active infection. Per the study methods: Estimated nucleated cell counts came from reference gene primer amplification. TCRdb's copy holds only in-frame clones and misses some; the assay was immunoSEQ multiplex PCR. That table gives V, J and clone size, and the DNA gave D and trimming. This table holds around 260,000 clones, around 82% found once. This chain connects TRBV7-2 to TRBJ1-3; D remains ambiguous. The sample comprised peripheral blood. The source of this sequence is a human donor with COVID-19, enrolled during active disease. The donor label of this sample is uncertain. The CDR3: CASRDAGRNTIYF. CDR3 nucleotides: TGTGCCAGCAGGGACGCCGGGAGAAACACCATATATTTT.